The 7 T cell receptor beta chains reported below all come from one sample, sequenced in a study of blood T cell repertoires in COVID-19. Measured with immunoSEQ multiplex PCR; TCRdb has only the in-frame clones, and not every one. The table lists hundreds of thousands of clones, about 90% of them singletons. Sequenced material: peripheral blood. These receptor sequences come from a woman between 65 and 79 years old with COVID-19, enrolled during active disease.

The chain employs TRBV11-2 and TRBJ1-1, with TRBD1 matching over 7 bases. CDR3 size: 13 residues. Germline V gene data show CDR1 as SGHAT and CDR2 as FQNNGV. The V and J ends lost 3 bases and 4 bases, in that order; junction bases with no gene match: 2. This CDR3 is CASSFQGGTEAFF. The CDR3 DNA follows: TGTGCCAGCAGCTTCCAGGGGGGCACTGAAGCTTTCTTT.

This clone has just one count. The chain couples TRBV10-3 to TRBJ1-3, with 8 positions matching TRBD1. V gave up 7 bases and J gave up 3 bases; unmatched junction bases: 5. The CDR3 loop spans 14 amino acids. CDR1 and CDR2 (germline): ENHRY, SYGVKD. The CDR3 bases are TGTGCCATCACCTCGACAGGGGTTGGAAACACCATATATTTT. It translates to CAITSTGVGNTIYF.

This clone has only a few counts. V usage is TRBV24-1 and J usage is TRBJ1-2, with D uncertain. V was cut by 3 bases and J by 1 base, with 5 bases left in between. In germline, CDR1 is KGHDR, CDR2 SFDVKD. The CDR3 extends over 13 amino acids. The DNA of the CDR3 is TGTGCCACCAGTGATCCCTATAACTATGGCTACACCTTC. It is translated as CATSDPYNYGYTF.

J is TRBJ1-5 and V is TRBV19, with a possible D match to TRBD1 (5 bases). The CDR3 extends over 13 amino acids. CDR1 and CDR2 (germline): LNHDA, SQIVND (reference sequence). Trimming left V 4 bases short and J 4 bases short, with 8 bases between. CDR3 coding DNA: TGTGCCAGTAGTACCACAGGTAATCAGCCCCAGCATTTT. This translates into CASSTTGNQPQHF.

CDR3 amino acids: CASSQDRGYTEAFF. The DNA for the CDR3 is TGTGCCAGCAGCCAGGACAGGGGTTACACTGAAGCTTTCTTT. The chain recombines TRBV7-9 with TRBJ1-1, with 9 bases lining up with TRBD1. CDR3 size: 14 residues. The V and J ends lost 5 bases and 3 bases, in that order; junction bases with no gene match: 4. The germline V gene encodes CDR1 SEHNR and CDR2 FQNEAQ (reference sequence).

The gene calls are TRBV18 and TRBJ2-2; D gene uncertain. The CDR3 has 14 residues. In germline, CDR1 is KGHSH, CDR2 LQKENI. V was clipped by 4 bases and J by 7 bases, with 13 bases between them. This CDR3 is CASSLDSYGGELFF. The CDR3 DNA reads TGTGCCAGCTCACTCGACTCCTACGGCGGGGAGCTGTTTTTT. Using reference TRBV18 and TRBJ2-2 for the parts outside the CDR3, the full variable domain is NAGVMQNPRHLVRRRGQEARLRCSPMKGHSHVYWYRQLPEEGLKFMVYLQKENIIDESGMPKERFSAEFPKEGPSILRIQQVVRGDSAAYFCASSLDSYGGELFFGEGSRLTVL.

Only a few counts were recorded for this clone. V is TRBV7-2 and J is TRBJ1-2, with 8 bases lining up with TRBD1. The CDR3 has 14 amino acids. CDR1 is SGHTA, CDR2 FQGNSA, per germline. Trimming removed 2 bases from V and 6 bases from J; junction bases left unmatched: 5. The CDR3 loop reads CASSLSQGADGYTF. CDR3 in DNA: TGTGCCAGCAGCTTAAGTCAGGGGGCAGATGGCTACACCTTC.